The 24 T cell receptor beta chains below were found in one sample sequenced in a study of blood T cell repertoires in COVID-19. TCRdb keeps only in-frame clones here, not all; method: immunoSEQ multiplex PCR. The sample lists about 34,000 clones, roughly three quarters occurring once. Sequencing was performed on peripheral blood. Source of these receptors: a man older than 75 with acute or convalescent COVID-19.

The chain is built from TRBV19 and TRBJ1-2, with TRBD1 matching 8 bases. Trimming at V came to 5 bases and at J to 0 bases, leaving 11 bases not matched to a gene. Germline CDR1 and CDR2: LNHDA and SQIVND (reference sequence). This CDR3 is 17 amino acids long. CDR3 DNA sequence: TGTGCCAGTAGTTCCCCGGGACAGGAGACCCCTAACTATGGCTACACCTTC. Encoded protein: CASSSPGQETPNYGYTF.

The chain joins TRBV12-3 or TRBV12-4 to TRBJ2-7; a possible D gene is TRBD2 (6 bases). The CDR3 contains 12 residues. V was clipped by 4 bases and J by 6 bases, with 10 bases between them. The CDR3 DNA sequence: TGTGCCAGCAGTTCCCTAGCGTTCGAGCAGTACTTC. Translation: CASSSLAFEQYF.

The rearrangement joins TRBV6-4 to TRBJ2-1, with TRBD2 matching 7 bases. Trimming at V came to 2 bases and at J to 13 bases, leaving 8 bases not matched to a gene. CDR3 length: 13 residues. The germline CDR1 and CDR2 sequences are MRHNA and SNTAGT. CDR3 DNA: TGTGCCAGCAGTGACGACCGGCGGGGGATTCAGTTCTTC. Amino acid sequence: CASSDDRRGIQFF.

The V call is TRBV19, the J call TRBJ1-4, with D perhaps matching TRBD1 (5 bases). The V gene lost 11 bases and the J gene lost 7 bases, with 14 bases spanning the gap. CDR3 length: 12 amino acids. The germline gives CDR1 LNHDA, CDR2 SQIVND (reference sequence). The CDR3 region has the DNA TGTGCCGGGGGGAGGATTCGTGAAAAACTGTTTTTT. Protein product: CAGGRIREKLFF.

This clone was picked up a small number of times. The chain couples TRBV9 to TRBJ1-2, with 7 bases matching TRBD1. V shed 0 bases and J 7 bases; nucleotides not matched to a gene: 0. The CDR3 contains 12 residues. The germline gives CDR1 SGDLS, CDR2 YYNGEE. CDR3 nucleotides: TGTGCCAGCAGCGTAGACAGGGGTGGCTACACCTTC. This translates into CASSVDRGGYTF.

J is TRBJ2-1 and V is TRBV5-4; 16 bases are a match to TRBD2. CDR3 length: 17 amino acids. J was trimmed by 4 bases and V by 3 bases; bases with no gene match: 4. CDR1 and CDR2 from the germline V gene are SGHNT and YYREEE (reference sequence). The CDR3 is CASSSGLAGGDYNEQFF. As DNA, the CDR3 is TGTGCCAGCAGCTCGGGACTAGCGGGGGGGGATTACAATGAGCAGTTCTTC.

CDR3 DNA: TGTGCCTGGACGATCGGCGGTAACTCTGGAAACACCATATATTTT. It translates to CAWTIGGNSGNTIYF. The rearrangement joins TRBV30 to TRBJ1-3; D is uncertain. This CDR3 has 15 amino acids. With 4 bases removed from V and 0 bases from J, the gap between germline ends came to 13 bases. Germline V gene data show CDR1 as GTSNPN and CDR2 as SVGIG (reference sequence).

The V call is TRBV5-1, the J call TRBJ2-4; 9 bases line up with TRBD1. The germline gives CDR1 SGHRS, CDR2 YFSETQ. V dropped 4 bases and J dropped 4; count of bases not matched to a gene: 9. This CDR3 comprises 16 residues. The CDR3 sequence is CASSIPGQGSKNIQYF. For the CDR3, the DNA is TGCGCCAGCAGCATCCCGGGACAGGGCTCAAAAAACATTCAGTACTTC.

The gene calls are TRBV3-1 (or the pseudogene TRBV3-2) and TRBJ2-3; 13 nucleotides agree with TRBD2. CDR3 length equals 16 residues. Germline CDR1 is LGHDT and CDR2 is YNNKEL (reference sequence). Trimming removed 4 bases from V and 2 bases from J; junction bases left unmatched: 3. CDR3 region: CASSPGLAGVTDTQYF. CDR3 sequence (DNA): TGTGCCAGCAGCCCCGGACTAGCGGGAGTCACAGATACGCAGTATTTT.

The chain recombines TRBV7-2 with TRBJ2-3; 8 bases map to TRBD2. The length of the CDR3 is 15 residues. The germline V gene has CDR1 SGHTA and CDR2 FQGNSA. The ends lost 7 bases at V and 5 bases at J; junction bases unmatched: 11. The CDR3 DNA reads as TGTGCCAGCAAAATCTCCGGGACTAGAGTAGATACGCAGTATTTT. This translates into CASKISGTRVDTQYF.

This chain uses TRBV5-1 with TRBJ2-3, with 9 positions matching TRBD1. CDR3 length: 15 amino acids. Germline V gene sequence: CDR1 SGHRS, CDR2 YFSETQ. The V and J ends lost 0 bases and 5 bases, in that order; junction bases with no gene match: 4. The CDR3 protein is CASSLDRGRGDTQYF. In DNA form, the CDR3 reads TGCGCCAGCAGCTTGGACAGGGGGCGCGGAGATACGCAGTATTTT.

The table lists this clone with a few counts. V usage is TRBV7-3 and J usage is TRBJ1-4; no definite D call. Germline CDR1 SGHTA, CDR2 FQGTGA. Trimming took off 0 bases at V and 3 bases at J, with 8 bases between the two ends. CDR3 length: 15 residues. This CDR3 reads CASSLTSGSNEKLFF. CDR3 nucleotides: TGTGCCAGCAGCTTAACCTCGGGGTCTAATGAAAAACTGTTTTTT.

This clone was counted a few times. The chain carries TRBV4-1 and TRBJ2-5, with 10 nucleotides matching TRBD1. Germline assignment: CDR1 MGHRA and CDR2 YSYEKL. The length of the CDR3 is 17 residues. Trimming removed 4 bases from V and 1 base from J; junction bases left unmatched: 9. CDR3 in amino acids: CASSLLGQGGSQETQYF. For the CDR3, the DNA is TGCGCCAGCAGCCTTCTCGGACAGGGGGGGTCCCAAGAGACCCAGTACTTC.

This chain uses TRBV6-7 with TRBJ1-5; 7 nucleotides line up with TRBD1. TRBV6-7 is identified as an open reading frame with a role that is uncertain. CDR3 length equals 14 residues. The V segment lost 6 bases and the J segment 5 bases; nucleotides outside the gene matches: 7. The CDR3 protein is CASRSTGLDQPQHF. CDR3 sequence (DNA): TGTGCCAGCAGGTCGACAGGGCTCGATCAGCCCCAGCATTTT.

The rearrangement links TRBV7-2 to TRBJ1-4, with 7 nucleotides matching TRBD1. The length of the CDR3 is 14 residues. The germline CDR1 and CDR2 sequences are SGHTA and FQGNSA. Germline trimming cut 4 bases from V and 2 bases from J; bases unmatched to any gene: 1. The CDR3 spells CASSSRGTNEKLFF. The CDR3, as DNA: TGTGCCAGCAGCTCCAGGGGGACTAATGAAAAACTGTTTTTT.

The rearrangement uses TRBV18 and TRBJ2-5; D ambiguous. CDR3 length: 13 amino acids. V lost 3 bases and J 1 base, leaving 6 bases between the germline ends. The germline gives CDR1 KGHSH, CDR2 LQKENI. In DNA, the CDR3 is TGTGCCAGCTCACCGGGCACCCAAGAGACCCAGTACTTC. Amino acids: CASSPGTQETQYF. Combining the CDR3 with reference TRBV18 and TRBJ2-5 gives the whole variable domain NAGVMQNPRHLVRRRGQEARLRCSPMKGHSHVYWYRQLPEEGLKFMVYLQKENIIDESGMPKERFSAEFPKEGPSILRIQQVVRGDSAAYFCASSPGTQETQYFGPGTRLLVL.

With regard to this clone: The same CDR3 arises from other DNA sequences in this sample as well. The V call is TRBV5-1, the J call TRBJ2-5, with D perhaps matching TRBD2 (5 bases). Looked up from germline, CDR1 is SGHRS and CDR2 is YFSETQ. Trimming cost V 1 base and J 1 base, with 8 bases left between them. The CDR3 covers 14 residues. The CDR3 loop is CASSLTSGQETQYF. The CDR3 DNA follows: TGCGCCAGCAGCTTGACCAGCGGCCAAGAGACCCAGTACTTC.

The V and J genes are TRBV6-5 and TRBJ2-1, with 9 bases that match TRBD1. With 6 bases clipped from V and 8 bases from J, the junction kept 8 bases outside the gene matches. Per the germline V gene, CDR1 is MNHEY and CDR2 is SVGAGI. The CDR3 loop spans 14 amino acids. The CDR3 reads CASRLDRGGDEQFF. CDR3 DNA sequence: TGTGCCAGCAGGCTGGACAGGGGAGGGGATGAGCAGTTCTTC.

The CDR3 region has the DNA TGCGCCAGCAGCTTGTTCCAGCAAGAGACCCAGTACTTC. This sequence encodes CASSLFQQETQYF. V gene TRBV5-1 combines with J gene TRBJ2-5; D not resolved. Germline V gene sequence: CDR1 SGHRS, CDR2 YFSETQ. V was clipped by 1 base and J by 2 bases, with 6 bases between them. There are 13 residues in the CDR3.

The rearrangement links TRBV28 to TRBJ1-5, with 9 bases that match TRBD1. The V gene's germline CDR1 is MDHEN and CDR2 SYDVKM. This CDR3 spans 16 amino acids. Unmatched junction bases numbered 7, after V lost 6 bases and J lost 1 base. The CDR3 nucleotides are TGTGCCAGCAGCTTGAGACAGGGGGTAAGCAATCAGCCCCAGCATTTT. Residues: CASSLRQGVSNQPQHF.

The gene calls are TRBV19 and TRBJ1-2; 12 nucleotides match TRBD1. Germline-derived CDR1 and CDR2 are LNHDA and SQIVND (reference sequence). This CDR3 comprises 15 residues. The V segment lost 3 bases and the J segment 8 bases; nucleotides outside the gene matches: 7. The CDR3 sequence is CASSIRDRGLEGYTF. The CDR3 bases are TGTGCCAGTAGTATCCGGGACAGGGGGCTTGAAGGCTACACCTTC.

This chain links TRBV3-1 (or the pseudogene TRBV3-2) with TRBJ1-1, with D uncertain. Germline V lookup: CDR1 LGHDT, CDR2 YNNKEL (reference sequence). The CDR3 totals 11 residues. Between the trimmed V and J ends, which lost 3 bases and 6 bases, there was a span of 5 bases. This CDR3 is CASSHGPEAFF. In nucleotides, the CDR3 is TGTGCCAGCAGCCACGGTCCTGAAGCTTTCTTT.

The chain employs TRBV7-9 and TRBJ1-1; D is ambiguous. The CDR3 consists of 14 residues. Per the germline V gene, CDR1 is SEHNR and CDR2 is FQNEAQ (reference sequence). V lost 2 bases, J lost 3 bases, and 10 bases lay in between. The CDR3 is CASSLRVGDTEAFF. Here the CDR3 DNA reads TGTGCCAGCAGCTTACGGGTCGGGGACACTGAAGCTTTCTTT.

The chain carries TRBV30 and TRBJ1-3; 7 positions agree with TRBD1. Germline values: CDR1 GTSNPN, CDR2 SVGIG (reference sequence). The CDR3 loop spans 17 amino acids. J lost 1 base, V lost 0 bases, and 9 bases had no gene match. The CDR3 coding sequence is TGTGCCTGGAGTGTAAAGGTTAGGGGGCTGTCTGGAAACACCATATATTTT. Translating it yields CAWSVKVRGLSGNTIYF.